This TCR beta chain was sequenced for a study of Ad26.COV2.S vaccination and SARS-CoV-2 variants. On the study more broadly: The trial was COV1001 and the donor's arm was Ad26.COV2.S. The study gave Ad26.COV2.S intramuscularly, once or twice 56 days apart. Study observations and caveats: Reported post-vaccination CD8+ and CD4+ T cell responses to spike showed substantial breadth. Quantification of TCR breadth and depth may have yielded underestimates of total T cell responses.

The treatment is: over 15 received Ad26.COV2.S at low or high dose, single or two shots; 5 received placebo; per-sample allocation not given. Sampling happened 63 days after the first vaccine or placebo injection. Measured with immunoSEQ multiplex PCR; TCRdb has only the in-frame clones, and not every one. Of some 480,000 clones listed, approximately 88% are singletons. The length of the CDR3 is 16 residues. Unmatched junction bases numbered 5, after V lost 3 bases and J lost 4 bases. Germline V gene lookup returns CDR1 KGHDR and CDR2 SFDVKD. Points on this clone: Its specificity is not known.

This sequence originates from a person between 18 and 65 years old who received the Ad26.COV2.S COVID-19 vaccine or a placebo. The chain combines TRBV24-1 with TRBJ2-1, with 10 bases matching TRBD1. Specimen: peripheral blood, collected in a trial of Ad26.COV2.S vaccine versus placebo. The CDR3, as DNA: TGTGCCACCAGTGATCCCGGACAGGGGGTGTACAATGAGCAGTTCTTC. Its protein product is CATSDPGQGVYNEQFF.